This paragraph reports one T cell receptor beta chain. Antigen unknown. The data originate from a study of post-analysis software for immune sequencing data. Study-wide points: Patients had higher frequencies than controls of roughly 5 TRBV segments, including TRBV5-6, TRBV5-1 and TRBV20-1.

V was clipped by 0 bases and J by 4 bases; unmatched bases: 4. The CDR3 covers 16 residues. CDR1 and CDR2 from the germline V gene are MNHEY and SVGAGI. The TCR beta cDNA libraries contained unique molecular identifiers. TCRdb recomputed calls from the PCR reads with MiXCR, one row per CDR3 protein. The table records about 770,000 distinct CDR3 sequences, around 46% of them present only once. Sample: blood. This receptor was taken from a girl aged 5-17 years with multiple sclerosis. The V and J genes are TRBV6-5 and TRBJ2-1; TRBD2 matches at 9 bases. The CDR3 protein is CASSYSGAGGYNEQFF. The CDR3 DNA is TGTGCCAGCAGTTACTCGGGGGCGGGAGGGTACAATGAGCAGTTCTTC.